The sequence of this TCR beta chain was determined in a study of blood T cell repertoires in COVID-19. In the original workflow: Reference gene primer amplification gave nucleated cell count estimates. The assay was immunoSEQ multiplex PCR, and TCRdb's table has in-frame clones only and misses some. The D gene and trimming were derived from the DNA, and the V and J assignments and clone size from that table. The repertoire has about 100,000 clones, 70% to 80% of them found once; the top ten carry around a third. V lost 4 bases and J 3 bases, leaving 9 bases between the germline ends. CDR1 and CDR2 from the germline V gene are SQVTM and ANQGSEA. The CDR3 runs 12 residues.

The clonotype comes from a man aged 65 to 85 with active or convalescent COVID-19. This rearrangement joins TRBV29-1 to TRBJ1-1, with no clear D. The specimen sequenced was peripheral blood. Here the CDR3 DNA reads TGCAGCGTTGTGGCAGATTACACTGAAGCTTTCTTT. Translating gives CSVVADYTEAFF.